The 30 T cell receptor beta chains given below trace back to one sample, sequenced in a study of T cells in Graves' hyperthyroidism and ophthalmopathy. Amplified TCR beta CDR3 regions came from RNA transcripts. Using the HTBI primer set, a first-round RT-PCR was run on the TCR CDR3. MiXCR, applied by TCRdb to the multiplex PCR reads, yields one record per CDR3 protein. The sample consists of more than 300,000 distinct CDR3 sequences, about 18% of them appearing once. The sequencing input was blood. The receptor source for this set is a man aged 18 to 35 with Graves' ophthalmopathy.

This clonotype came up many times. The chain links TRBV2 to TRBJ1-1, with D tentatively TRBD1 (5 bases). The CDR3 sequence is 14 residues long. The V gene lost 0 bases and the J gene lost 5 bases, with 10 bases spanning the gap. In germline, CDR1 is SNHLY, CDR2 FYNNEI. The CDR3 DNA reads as TGTGCCAGCAGTGAAGCCCGCGGGGGGACTGAAGCTTTCTTT. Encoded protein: CASSEARGGTEAFF.

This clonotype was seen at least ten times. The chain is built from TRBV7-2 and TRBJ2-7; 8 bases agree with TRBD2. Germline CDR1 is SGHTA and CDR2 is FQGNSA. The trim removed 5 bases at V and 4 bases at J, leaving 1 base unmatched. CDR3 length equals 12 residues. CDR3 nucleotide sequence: TGTGCCAGCAGCCCGGGGGGGTACGAGCAGTACTTC. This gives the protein CASSPGGYEQYF.

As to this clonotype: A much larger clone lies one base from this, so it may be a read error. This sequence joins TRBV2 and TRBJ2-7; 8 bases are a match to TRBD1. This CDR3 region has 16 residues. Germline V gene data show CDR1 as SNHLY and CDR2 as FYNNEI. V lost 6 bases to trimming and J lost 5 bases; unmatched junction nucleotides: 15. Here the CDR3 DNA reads TGTGCCAGCAGCGCCAACGACAGGGGCCCCAAGGACGAGCAGTACTTC. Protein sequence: CASSANDRGPKDEQYF.

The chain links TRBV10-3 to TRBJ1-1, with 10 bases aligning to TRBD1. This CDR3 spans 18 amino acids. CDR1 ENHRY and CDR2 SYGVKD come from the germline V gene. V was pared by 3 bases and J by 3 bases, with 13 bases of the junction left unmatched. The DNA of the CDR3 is TGTGCCATCAGTGACGGAGGGACAGGGGTTGGACGAGACACTGAAGCTTTCTTT. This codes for CAISDGGTGVGRDTEAFF.

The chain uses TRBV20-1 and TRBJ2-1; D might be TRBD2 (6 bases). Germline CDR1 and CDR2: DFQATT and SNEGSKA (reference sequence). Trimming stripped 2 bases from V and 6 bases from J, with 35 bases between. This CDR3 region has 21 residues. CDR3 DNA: TGCAGTGCTAGATGGGGGGTTGGGGGGAACGGTACAAAGGGGAACGTCAATGAGCAGTTCTTC. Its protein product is CSARWGVGGNGTKGNVNEQFF.

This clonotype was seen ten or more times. The CDR3 sequence is CSAKGQGLNTEAFF. The CDR3, as DNA: TGCAGTGCTAAAGGACAGGGACTGAACACTGAAGCTTTCTTT. The V call is TRBV20-1, the J call TRBJ1-1, with TRBD1 matching 8 bases. CDR3 length: 14 amino acids. After removal of 4 bases from V and 0 bases from J, the junction contained 4 bases not matched to a gene. Germline CDR1 DFQATT, CDR2 SNEGSKA (reference sequence).

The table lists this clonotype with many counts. The CDR3 DNA follows: TGTGCCAGCAGCCCTTGGACAGGCTCTGGAAACACCATATATTTT. Its translation is CASSPWTGSGNTIYF. The rearrangement links TRBV3-1 to TRBJ1-3, with 7 bases aligning to TRBD1. J was trimmed by 0 bases and V by 4 bases; bases with no gene match: 3. The germline V gene encodes CDR1 LGHDT and CDR2 YNNKEL (reference sequence). The CDR3 totals 15 residues.

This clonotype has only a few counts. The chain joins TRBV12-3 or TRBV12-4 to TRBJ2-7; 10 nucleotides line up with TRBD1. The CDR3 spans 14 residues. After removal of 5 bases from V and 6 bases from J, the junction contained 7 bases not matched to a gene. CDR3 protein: CASSRGDRGSEQYF. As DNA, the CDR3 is TGTGCCAGCAGTCGAGGGGACAGGGGATCCGAGCAGTACTTC.

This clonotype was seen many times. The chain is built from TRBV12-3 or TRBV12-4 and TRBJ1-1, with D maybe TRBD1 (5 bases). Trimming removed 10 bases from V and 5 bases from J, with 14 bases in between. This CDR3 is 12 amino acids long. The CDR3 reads CATGAIGTEAFF. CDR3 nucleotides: TGTGCCACCGGGGCCATTGGGACTGAAGCTTTCTTT.

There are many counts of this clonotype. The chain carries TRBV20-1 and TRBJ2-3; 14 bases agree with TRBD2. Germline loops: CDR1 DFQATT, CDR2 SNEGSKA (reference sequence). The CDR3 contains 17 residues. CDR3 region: CRAATSGGAGVVDTQYF. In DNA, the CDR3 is TGCAGGGCCGCGACTAGCGGGGGGGCCGGGGTGGTAGATACGCAGTATTTT.

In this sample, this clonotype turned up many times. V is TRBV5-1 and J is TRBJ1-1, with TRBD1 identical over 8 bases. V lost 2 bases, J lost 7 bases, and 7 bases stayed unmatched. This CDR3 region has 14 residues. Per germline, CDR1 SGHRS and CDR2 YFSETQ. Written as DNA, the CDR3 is TGCGCCAGCAGCTTCAGGGGGCAAAACGGTGAAGCTTTCTTT. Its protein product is CASSFRGQNGEAFF.

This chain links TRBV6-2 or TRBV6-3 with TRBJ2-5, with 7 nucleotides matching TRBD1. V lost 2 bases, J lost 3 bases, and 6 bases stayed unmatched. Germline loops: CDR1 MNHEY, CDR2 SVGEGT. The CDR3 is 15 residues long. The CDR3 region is CASSYDKQGKETQYF. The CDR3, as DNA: TGTGCCAGCAGTTACGATAAACAGGGGAAAGAGACCCAGTACTTC.

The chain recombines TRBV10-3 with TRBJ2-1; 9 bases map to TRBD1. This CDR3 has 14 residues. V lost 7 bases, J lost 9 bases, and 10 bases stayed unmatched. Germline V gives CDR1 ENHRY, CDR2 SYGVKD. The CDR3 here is CAITSGTGMSEQFF. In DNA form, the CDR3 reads TGTGCCATCACCTCCGGGACAGGGATGAGTGAGCAGTTCTTC.

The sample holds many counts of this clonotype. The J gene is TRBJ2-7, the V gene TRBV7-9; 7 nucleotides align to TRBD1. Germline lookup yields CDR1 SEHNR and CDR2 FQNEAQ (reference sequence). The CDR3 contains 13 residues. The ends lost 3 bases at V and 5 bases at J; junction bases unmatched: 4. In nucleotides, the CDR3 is TGTGCCAGCAGCTTCAACAGGGGCGACGAGCAGTACTTC. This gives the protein CASSFNRGDEQYF.

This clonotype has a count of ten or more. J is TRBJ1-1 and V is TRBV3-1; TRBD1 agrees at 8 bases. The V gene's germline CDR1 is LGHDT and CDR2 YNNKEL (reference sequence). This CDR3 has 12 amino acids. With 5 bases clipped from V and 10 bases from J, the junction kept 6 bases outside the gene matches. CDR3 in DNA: TGTGCCAGCAGCTCGACAGGGGACGTAGCTTTCTTT. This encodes CASSSTGDVAFF.

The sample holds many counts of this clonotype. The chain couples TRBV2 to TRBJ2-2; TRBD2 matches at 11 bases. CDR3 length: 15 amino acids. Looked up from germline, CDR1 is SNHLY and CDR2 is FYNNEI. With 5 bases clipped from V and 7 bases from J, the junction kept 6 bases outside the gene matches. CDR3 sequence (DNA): TGTGCCAGCAGTCCTAGCGGGGGGTACTTCGGGGAGCTGTTTTTT. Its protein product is CASSPSGGYFGELFF.

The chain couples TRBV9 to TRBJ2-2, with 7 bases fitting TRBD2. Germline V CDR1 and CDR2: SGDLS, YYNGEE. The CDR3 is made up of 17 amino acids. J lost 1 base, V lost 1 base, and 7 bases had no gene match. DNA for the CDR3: TGTGCCAGCAGCGTATGGGGACGGGGGGAGAACACCGGGGAGCTGTTTTTT. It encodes CASSVWGRGENTGELFF.

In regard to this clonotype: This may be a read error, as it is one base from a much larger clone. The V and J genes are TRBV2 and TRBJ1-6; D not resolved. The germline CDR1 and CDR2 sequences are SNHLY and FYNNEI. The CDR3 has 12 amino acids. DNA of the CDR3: TGTGTCAGCAGCCAAAAACCCTCACCCCTCCACTTT. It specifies CVSSQKPSPLHF.

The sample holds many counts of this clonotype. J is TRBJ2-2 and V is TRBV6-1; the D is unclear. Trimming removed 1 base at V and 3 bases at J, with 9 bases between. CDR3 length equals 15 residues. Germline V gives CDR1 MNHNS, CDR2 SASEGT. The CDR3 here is CASSEGLLDTGELFF. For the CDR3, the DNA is TGTGCCAGCAGTGAAGGCCTTCTTGACACCGGGGAGCTGTTTTTT.

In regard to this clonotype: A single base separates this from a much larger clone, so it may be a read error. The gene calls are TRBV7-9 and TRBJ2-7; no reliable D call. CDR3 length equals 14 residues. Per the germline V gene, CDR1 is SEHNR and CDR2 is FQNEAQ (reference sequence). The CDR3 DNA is TGTGCCAGCAGCTTTGGCGGTTATACCTACGAGCGGTACTTC. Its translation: CASSFGGYTYERYF.

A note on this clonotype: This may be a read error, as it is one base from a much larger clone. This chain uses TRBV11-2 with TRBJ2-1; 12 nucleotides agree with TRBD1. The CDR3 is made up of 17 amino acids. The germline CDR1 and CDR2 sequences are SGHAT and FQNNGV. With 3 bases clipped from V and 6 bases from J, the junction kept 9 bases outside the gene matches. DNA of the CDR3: TGTGCCAGCAGCTTCAGCGTCGGGACAGGGGGCAGCAATGAGCAGTTCTTC. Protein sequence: CASSFSVGTGGSNEQFF.

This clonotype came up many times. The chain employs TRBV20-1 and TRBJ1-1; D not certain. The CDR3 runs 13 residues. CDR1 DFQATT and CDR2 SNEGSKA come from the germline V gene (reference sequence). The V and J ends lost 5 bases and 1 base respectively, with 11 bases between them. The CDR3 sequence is CSADSPGNTEAFF. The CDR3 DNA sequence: TGCAGTGCTGATTCGCCTGGGAACACTGAAGCTTTCTTT.

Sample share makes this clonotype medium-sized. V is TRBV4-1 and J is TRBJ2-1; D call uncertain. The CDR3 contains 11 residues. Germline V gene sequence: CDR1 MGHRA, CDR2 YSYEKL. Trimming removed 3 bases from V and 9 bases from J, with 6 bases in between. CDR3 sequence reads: CASSQSREQFF. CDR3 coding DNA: TGCGCCAGCAGCCAGTCCCGTGAGCAGTTCTTC.

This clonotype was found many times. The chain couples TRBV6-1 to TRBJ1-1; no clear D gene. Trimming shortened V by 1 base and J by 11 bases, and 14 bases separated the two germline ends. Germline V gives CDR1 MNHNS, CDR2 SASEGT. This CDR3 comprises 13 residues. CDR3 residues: CASSEGPGGVAFF. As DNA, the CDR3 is TGTGCCAGCAGTGAAGGGCCGGGCGGCGTGGCTTTCTTT.

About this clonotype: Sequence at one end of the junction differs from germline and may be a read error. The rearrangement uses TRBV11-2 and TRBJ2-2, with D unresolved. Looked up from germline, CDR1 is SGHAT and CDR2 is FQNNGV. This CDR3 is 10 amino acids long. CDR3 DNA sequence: TGTGCCAGCAACACCCGGGAGCTGTTTTTT. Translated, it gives CASNTRELFF.

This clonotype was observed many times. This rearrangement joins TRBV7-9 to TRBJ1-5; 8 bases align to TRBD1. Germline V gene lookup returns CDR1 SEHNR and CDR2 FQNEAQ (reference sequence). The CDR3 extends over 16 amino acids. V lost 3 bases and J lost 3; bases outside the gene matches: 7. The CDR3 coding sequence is TGTGCCAGCAGCTTGAGCAACAGGGGGTCCAATCAGCCCCAGCATTTT. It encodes CASSLSNRGSNQPQHF.

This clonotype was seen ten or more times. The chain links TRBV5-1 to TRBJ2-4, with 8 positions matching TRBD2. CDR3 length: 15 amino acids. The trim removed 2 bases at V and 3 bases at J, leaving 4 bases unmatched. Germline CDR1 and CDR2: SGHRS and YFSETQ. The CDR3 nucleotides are TGCGCCAGCAGCTTTAGCGGGGACGTCAAAAACATTCAGTACTTC. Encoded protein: CASSFSGDVKNIQYF.

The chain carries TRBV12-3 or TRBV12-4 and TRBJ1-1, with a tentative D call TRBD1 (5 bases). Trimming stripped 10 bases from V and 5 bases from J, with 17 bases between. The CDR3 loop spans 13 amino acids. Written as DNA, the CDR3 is TGTGCCACCCTGGGGCCGTTTGGTACTGAAGCTTTCTTT. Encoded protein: CATLGPFGTEAFF.

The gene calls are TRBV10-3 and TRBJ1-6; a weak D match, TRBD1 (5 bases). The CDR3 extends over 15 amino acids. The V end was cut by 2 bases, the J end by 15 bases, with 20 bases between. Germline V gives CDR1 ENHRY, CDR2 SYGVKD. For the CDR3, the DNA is TGTGCCATCAGTGAGAAGTGGGGAACAGGCGGCCACCTCCACTTT. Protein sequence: CAISEKWGTGGHLHF.

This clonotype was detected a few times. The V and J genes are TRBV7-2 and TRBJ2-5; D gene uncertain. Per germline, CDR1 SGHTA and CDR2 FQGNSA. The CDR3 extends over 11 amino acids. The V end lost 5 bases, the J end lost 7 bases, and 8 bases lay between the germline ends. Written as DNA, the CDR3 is TGTGCCAGCAGCCCCAAAACGACCCAGTACTTC. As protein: CASSPKTTQYF. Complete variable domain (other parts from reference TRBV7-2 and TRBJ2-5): GAGVSQSPSNKVTEKGKDVELRCDPISGHTALYWYRQSLGQGLEFLIYFQGNSAPDKSGLPSDRFSAERTGGSVSTLTIQRTQQEDSAVYLCASSPKTTQYFGPGTRLLVL.